This TCR beta chain stems from a study of blood T cell repertoires in COVID-19. Study in general: COVID-19 samples collected from the United States, Italy and Spain covered acute and convalescent phases.

The CDR3 is 12 residues long. The V and J ends lost 0 bases and 14 bases, in that order; junction bases with no gene match: 4. Germline V lookup: CDR1 SGHDT, CDR2 YYEEEE. In the original analysis: From reference gene primer amplification, estimates of nucleated cell counts were derived. Method: immunoSEQ multiplex PCR; TCRdb's copy keeps in-frame clones and lacks some. The V and J calls and the clone size are those of that table, but D and trimming were determined from the DNA. Of about 220,000 clones detected, roughly 84% appear once; the ten largest clones hold 1.9%. Sequencing was done on a sample of peripheral blood. This chain links TRBV5-6 with TRBJ2-1, with TRBD2 matching 8 bases. The TCR was taken from a man in his forties with active or convalescent COVID-19. CDR3 sequence (DNA): TGTGCCAGCAGCTTGGGTAGCGGGATGAAGTTCTTC. It yields the protein CASSLGSGMKFF.